The source of this TCR beta chain is a study of T cell clones after liver transplantation. Study summary: In this trial, immunosuppression withdrawal was attempted within 2 years of liver transplant. Tolerant meant at least one year fully off immunosuppression without liver enzymes above twice normal.

The protocol was immunoSEQ multiplex PCR, while the TCRdb copy is restricted to in-frame clones and leaves out a portion. The sample lists 95,000 to 130,000 clones; less than 95% were seen once. Points from the study as a whole: Migration into the graft, not deletion, may explain lost graft donor-reactive T cells.

As to this clone: Its target is unknown.

The CDR3 totals 12 residues. V lost 3 bases to trimming and J lost 7 bases, with 9 bases between them. CDR1 and CDR2 from the germline V gene are LNHDA and SQIVND (reference sequence). The chain combines TRBV19 with TRBJ1-1; D gene uncertain. Material: CD4+ T cells from blood, obtained 12 months after liver transplant. The clonotype was recovered from a human patient who received a liver transplant. Some T cells may be the graft donor's. The CDR3 DNA follows: TGTGCCAGTAGTATCCGGGGAGGTGAAGCTTTCTTT. Translation gives CASSIRGGEAFF.